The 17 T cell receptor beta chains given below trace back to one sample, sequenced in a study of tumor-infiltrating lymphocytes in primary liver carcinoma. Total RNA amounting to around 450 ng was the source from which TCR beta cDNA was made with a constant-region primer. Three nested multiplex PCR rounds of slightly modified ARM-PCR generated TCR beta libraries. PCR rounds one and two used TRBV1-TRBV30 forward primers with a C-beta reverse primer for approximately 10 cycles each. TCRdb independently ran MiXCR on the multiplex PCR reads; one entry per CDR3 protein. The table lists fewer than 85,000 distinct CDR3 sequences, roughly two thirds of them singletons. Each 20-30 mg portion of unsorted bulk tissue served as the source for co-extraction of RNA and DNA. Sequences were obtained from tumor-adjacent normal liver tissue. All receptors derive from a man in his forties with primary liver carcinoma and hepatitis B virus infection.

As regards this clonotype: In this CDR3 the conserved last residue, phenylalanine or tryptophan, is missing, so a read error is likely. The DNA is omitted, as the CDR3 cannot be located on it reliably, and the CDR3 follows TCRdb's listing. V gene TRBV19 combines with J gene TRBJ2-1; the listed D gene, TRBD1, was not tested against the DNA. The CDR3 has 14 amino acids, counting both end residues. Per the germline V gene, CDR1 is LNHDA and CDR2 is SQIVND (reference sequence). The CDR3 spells CASSRDRDYNEHFI.

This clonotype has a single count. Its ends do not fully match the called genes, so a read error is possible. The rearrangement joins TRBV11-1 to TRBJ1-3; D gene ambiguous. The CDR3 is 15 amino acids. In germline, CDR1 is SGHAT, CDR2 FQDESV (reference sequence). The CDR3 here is CTSSSIRDHENTIYF. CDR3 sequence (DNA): TGTACCAGCAGCTCGATCCGTGATCATGAAAACACCATATATTTT.

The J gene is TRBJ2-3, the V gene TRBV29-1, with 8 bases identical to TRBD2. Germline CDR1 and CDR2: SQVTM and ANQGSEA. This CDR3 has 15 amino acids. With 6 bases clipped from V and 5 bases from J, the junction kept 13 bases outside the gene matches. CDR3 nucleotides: TGCAGCGTACGGACTAGCCGGGGTTGGAAAGATACGCAGTATTTT. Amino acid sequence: CSVRTSRGWKDTQYF.

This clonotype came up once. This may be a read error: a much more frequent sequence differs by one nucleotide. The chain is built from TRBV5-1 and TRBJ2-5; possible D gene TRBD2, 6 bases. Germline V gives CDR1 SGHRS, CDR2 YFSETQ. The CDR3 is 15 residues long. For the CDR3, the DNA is TGCGCCGGCAGCCTTAGCGGAAAGAGCCAAGAGACCCAGTACTTC. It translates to CAGSLSGKSQETQYF. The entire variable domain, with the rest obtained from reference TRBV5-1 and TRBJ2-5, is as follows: KAGVTQTPRYLIKTRGQQVTLSCSPISGHRSVSWYQQTPGQGLQFLFEYFSETQRNKGNFPGRFSGRQFSNSRSEMNVSTLELGDSALYLCAGSLSGKSQETQYFGPGTRLLVL.

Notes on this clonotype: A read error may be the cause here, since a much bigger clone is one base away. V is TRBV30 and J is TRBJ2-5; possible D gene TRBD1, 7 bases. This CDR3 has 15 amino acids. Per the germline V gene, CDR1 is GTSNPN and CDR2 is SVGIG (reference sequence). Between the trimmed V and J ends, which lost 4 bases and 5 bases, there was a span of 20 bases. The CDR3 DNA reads TGTGCCTGGAATTTAATGCAGGGGGGCTTGGAGACCCAGTACTTC. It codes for CAWNLMQGGLETQYF.

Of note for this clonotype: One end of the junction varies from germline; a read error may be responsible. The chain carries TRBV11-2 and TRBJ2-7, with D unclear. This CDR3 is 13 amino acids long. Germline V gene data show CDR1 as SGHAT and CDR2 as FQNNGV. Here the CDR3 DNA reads TGTGCTAGCAGCTTCGGAGAAGCTAGCGAGCAGTACTTC. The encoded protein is CASSFGEASEQYF.

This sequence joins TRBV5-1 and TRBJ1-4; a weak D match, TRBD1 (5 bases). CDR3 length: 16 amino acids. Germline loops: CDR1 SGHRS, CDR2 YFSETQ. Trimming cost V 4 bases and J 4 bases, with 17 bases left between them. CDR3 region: CASSITTGTCNEKLFF. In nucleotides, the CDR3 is TGCGCCAGCAGCATCACAACCGGGACCTGTAATGAAAAACTGTTTTTT.

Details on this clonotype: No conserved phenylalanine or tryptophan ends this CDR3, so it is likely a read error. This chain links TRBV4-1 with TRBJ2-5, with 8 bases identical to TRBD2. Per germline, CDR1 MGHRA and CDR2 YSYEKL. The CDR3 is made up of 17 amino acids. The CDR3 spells CTSSQETAGESRPAQYV. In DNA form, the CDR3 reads TGCACCAGCAGCCAAGAAACAGCGGGAGAATCCCGACCGGCCCAGTACGTC.

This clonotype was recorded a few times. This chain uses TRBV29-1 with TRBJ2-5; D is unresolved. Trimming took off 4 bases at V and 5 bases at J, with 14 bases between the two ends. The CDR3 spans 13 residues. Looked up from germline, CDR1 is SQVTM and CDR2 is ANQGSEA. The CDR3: CSVGNGHHETQYF. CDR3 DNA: TGCAGCGTTGGTAACGGGCATCATGAGACCCAGTACTTC.

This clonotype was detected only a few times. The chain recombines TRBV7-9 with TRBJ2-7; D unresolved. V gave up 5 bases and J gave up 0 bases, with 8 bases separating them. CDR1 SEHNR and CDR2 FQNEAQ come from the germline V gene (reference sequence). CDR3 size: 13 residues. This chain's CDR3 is CASSPSSSYEQYF. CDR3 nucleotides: TGTGCCAGCAGCCCATCCTCCTCCTACGAGCAGTACTTC.

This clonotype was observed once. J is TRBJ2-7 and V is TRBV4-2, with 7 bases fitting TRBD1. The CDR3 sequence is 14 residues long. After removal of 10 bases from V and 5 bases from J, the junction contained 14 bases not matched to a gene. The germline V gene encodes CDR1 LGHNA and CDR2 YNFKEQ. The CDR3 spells CANNPSTGLNEQYF. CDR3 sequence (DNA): TGTGCCAACAACCCCTCGACAGGGCTCAACGAGCAGTACTTC.

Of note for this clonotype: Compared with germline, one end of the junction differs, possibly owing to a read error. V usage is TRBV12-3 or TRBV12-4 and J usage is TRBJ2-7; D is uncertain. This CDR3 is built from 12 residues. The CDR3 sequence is CASSSVWYERYF. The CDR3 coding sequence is TGTGCCAGCAGTTCCGTATGGTACGAGCGGTACTTC.

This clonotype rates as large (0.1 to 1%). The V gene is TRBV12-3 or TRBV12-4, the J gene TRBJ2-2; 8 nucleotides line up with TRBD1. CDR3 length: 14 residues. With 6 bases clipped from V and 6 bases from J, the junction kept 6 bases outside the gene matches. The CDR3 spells CASSHHRGAGELFF. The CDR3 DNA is TGTGCCAGCAGCCACCACAGGGGGGCCGGGGAGCTGTTTTTT.

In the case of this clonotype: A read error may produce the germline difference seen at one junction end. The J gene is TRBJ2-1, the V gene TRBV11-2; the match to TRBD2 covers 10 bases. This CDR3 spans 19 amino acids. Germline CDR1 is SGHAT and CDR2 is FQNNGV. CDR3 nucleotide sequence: TGTGCCAGCGGCTTAGCCGAGTCGGCTAGCGGGAGTGGAAACAATGGGCAGTTATTC. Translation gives CASGLAESASGSGNNGQLF.

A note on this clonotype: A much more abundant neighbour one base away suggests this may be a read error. CDR3 amino acids: CASNRHGGYEQYF. For the CDR3, the DNA is TGTGCCAGCAACCGACATGGAGGCTACGAGCAGTACTTC. The V and J genes are TRBV6-5 and TRBJ2-7; D perhaps matches TRBD2 (5 bases). The CDR3 runs to 13 residues. The germline gives CDR1 MNHEY, CDR2 SVGAGI. V was shortened by 7 bases and J by 3 bases, with 13 bases between the two germline ends.

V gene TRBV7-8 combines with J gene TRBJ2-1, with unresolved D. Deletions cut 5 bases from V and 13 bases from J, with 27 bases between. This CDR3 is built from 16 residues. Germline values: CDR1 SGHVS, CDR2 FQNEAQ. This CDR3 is CASSPDFGGTYNVQFF. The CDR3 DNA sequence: TGTGCCAGCAGCCCTGACTTCGGCGGTACCTACAATGTACAGTTCTTC.

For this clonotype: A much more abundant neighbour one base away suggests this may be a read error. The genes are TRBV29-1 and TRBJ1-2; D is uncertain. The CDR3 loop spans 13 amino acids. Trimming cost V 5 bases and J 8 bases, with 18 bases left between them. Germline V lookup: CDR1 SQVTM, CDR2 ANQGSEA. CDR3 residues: CSVPAASAHGYTF. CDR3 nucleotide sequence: TGCAGCGTTCCAGCGGCCTCGGCGCACGGCTACACCTTC.